The rows below give T cell receptor beta chains drawn from one sample of a study of blood T cell repertoires in COVID-19. The data were produced by immunoSEQ multiplex PCR, yet TCRdb's version contains in-frame clones alone and is incomplete. The table records around 140,000 clones, 70% to 85% of them present only once. The specimen was peripheral blood. Receptors were obtained from a man in his sixties with active or convalescent COVID-19. CDR3s include the opening cysteine and the closing phenylalanine or tryptophan. Fields, in order: clone size, V gene, J gene, CDR3 protein. Only part of the rows carry a size: once, few, many, or a class if the clone is expanded.

.	TRBV11-3	TRBJ1-1	CASSYESPGPLRRGFF
.	TRBV10-2	TRBJ1-4	CASSESGSGSTNEKLFF
few	TRBV19	TRBJ2-7	CASSIRTSSYEQYF
.	TRBV3-1/TRBV3-2	TRBJ1-2	CASSQGFGSKNYGYTF
once	TRBV9	TRBJ2-3	CASSSHTDTQYF
once	TRBV29-1	TRBJ2-1	CSVARESYNEQFF
.	TRBV9	TRBJ1-6	CASSIGGSNSPLHF
.	TRBV11-3	TRBJ2-1	CASSELVHEQFF
.	TRBV6-5	TRBJ1-2	CATSGGLGDGYTF
.	TRBV28	TRBJ1-5	CASSTPGTGGWRSQHF
once	TRBV5-1	TRBJ2-6	CASSLAGQGAQISSGANVLTF
few	TRBV18	TRBJ2-3	CASSPQQAGYTDTQYF
.	TRBV18	TRBJ2-1	CASSSRLEVNEQFF
.	TRBV25-1	TRBJ1-4	CASSDDRGGEKLFF
.	TRBV11-2	TRBJ1-3	CASSLQFSGNTIYF
.	TRBV5-1	TRBJ1-2	CASSWGDGSYGYTF
.	TRBV7-9	TRBJ2-6	CASSFGLGAGANVLTF
.	TRBV28	TRBJ1-5	CASNNPQINQPQHF
.	TRBV7-2	TRBJ2-5	CASSLGGASGYQETQYF
.	TRBV12-2	TRBJ2-6	CASRLGPGQGKTGANVLTF
.	TRBV6-1	TRBJ1-2	CASSEDPRQGAGYGYTF
.	TRBV6-2/TRBV6-3	TRBJ2-2	CASSLTGTGKTGELFF
.	TRBV30	TRBJ1-6	CAWSGDRAGGSPLHF
.	TRBV19	TRBJ2-3	CASSTRQAKHTDTQYF
.	TRBV7-2	TRBJ2-1	CASSLTGDYNEQFF
few	TRBV4-3	TRBJ2-1	CASSNRDRGSNEQFF
.	TRBV4-3	TRBJ1-5	CASSQDWSYQPQHF
.	TRBV19	TRBJ1-5	CASSIPTGTANLISNQPQHF
few	TRBV5-4	TRBJ1-1	CASSNEGVRTEAFF
.	TRBV11-3	TRBJ1-5	CASSQGYSNQPQHF
.	TRBV11-3	TRBJ1-1	CASSLVPGLTEAFF
.	TRBV7-2	TRBJ2-7	CASTSGLAVSYEQYF
many	TRBV19	TRBJ2-1	CASSIDQGAANEQFF
.	TRBV7-7	TRBJ2-1	CASSSSGFTEQFF
.	TRBV28	TRBJ1-4	CASSFSGWSNEKLFF
once	TRBV7-7	TRBJ2-7	CASSLGTGGAYEQYF
.	TRBV10-1	TRBJ1-2	CASSEAGGYGYTF
.	TRBV10-3	TRBJ1-6	CAISLTGGENSPLHF
once	TRBV19	TRBJ1-1	CASSRSSANTEAFF
many	TRBV18	TRBJ2-2	CASSPPAGGNTGELFF
.	TRBV14	TRBJ1-1	CASSEAGGLNTEAFF
.	TRBV5-8	TRBJ1-5	CASSTWTVSNQPQHF
few	TRBV7-2	TRBJ1-4	CASSLGPNEKLFF
.	TRBV19	TRBJ2-2	CASLERGFTGELFF
.	TRBV19	TRBJ1-5	CASSIDRRSLSNQPQHF
few	TRBV5-1	TRBJ1-4	CASSRTDSVTTNEKLFF
.	TRBV3-1/TRBV3-2	TRBJ1-1	CASSQEGTGNTEAFF
.	TRBV7-2	TRBJ2-3	CASSSGLPSTDTQYF
.	TRBV5-1	TRBJ1-5	CASSLAPGAQPQHF
once	TRBV7-2	TRBJ1-2	CASSLTGVGYTF
.	TRBV6-6	TRBJ1-6	CASSLQRQGALHF